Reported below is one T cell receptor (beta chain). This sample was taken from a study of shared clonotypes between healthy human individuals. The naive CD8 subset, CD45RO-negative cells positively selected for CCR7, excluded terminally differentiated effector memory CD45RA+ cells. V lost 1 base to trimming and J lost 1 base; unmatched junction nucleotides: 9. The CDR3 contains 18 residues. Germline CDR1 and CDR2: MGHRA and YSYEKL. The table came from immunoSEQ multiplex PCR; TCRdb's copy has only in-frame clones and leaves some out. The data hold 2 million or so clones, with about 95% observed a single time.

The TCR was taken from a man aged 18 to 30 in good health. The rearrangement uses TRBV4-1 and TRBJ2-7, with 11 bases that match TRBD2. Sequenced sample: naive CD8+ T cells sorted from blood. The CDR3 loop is CASSQVGSGGEESYEQYF. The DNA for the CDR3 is TGCGCCAGCAGCCAAGTAGGTAGCGGGGGGGAGGAGTCCTACGAGCAGTACTTC.